This T cell receptor beta chain originates from a study of blood T cells in healthy people across ages (dated by TCRdb to the mid-2010s). The study in broad terms: In model experiments, template switching captured about one uniquely barcoded TCR beta cDNA molecule for every two T cells. The study measured age-related changes in TCR beta repertoire diversity using deep sequencing normalized with unique cDNA molecular identifiers. Four age groups were formed from the donors: young (average approximately 15 years), middle-aged (more than 35), aged (more than 55) and long-lived (82). Donors of different ages were randomly distributed across sequencing lanes to avoid experimental bias. Two additional independent replicas of 1 million unique cDNA reads from the same blood draw were analyzed for two donors (one aged 18 to 29 and one aged 80 or older).

What the study reported, not specific to this receptor: Compared with the aged group, more naive CD4+ T cells, fewer expanded clones and increased TCR diversity were shown by the long-lived group, suggesting age selection. There was a strong correlation between observed TCR beta diversity and the percentage of naive T cells measured by flow cytometry. Conclusive comparison of naive and antigen-experienced compartments was prevented by the profiling of bulk unsorted PBMCs. The CMV infection status of donors was not known, potentially confounding age-related changes in expanded clonotypes. Observed TCR beta diversity per million T cells fell roughly linearly with age, and a significant reduction was already apparent by age about 36. Estimates of total diversity from one million sequenced T cells were regarded as lower bounds and underestimates.

Library creation used 5' RACE. TCRdb records Illumina HiSeq 2500 as the sequencer. A second PCR of about 6 to 12 cycles was run with a J-beta primer mix and a sample-barcoded 5' primer. A unique molecular identifier was introduced onto each TCR beta cDNA molecule by a template-switch 5' adaptor carrying 12 random nucleotides. Each sample yielded at least 2.5 million CDR3-containing paired-end reads. All of the RNA was converted into first-strand cDNA using the Mint cDNA synthesis kit, with a TRBC-specific oligonucleotide serving as the primer. All cDNA was treated with uracil-DNA glycosylase and then went through a first 18-cycle PCR with the universal primers M1SS and BC2_uni_R. In the source study's methods: Each sample was normalized by randomly selecting 1 million high-quality reads, each carrying a distinct molecular identifier. Instead of being binned into consensus sequences, reads that shared molecular identifiers were thrown out. MiTCR, run with a Q25 quality threshold and the strictest error-elimination algorithm, handled CDR3 identification, clonotype clustering and error correction. A nonparametric unseen species model with Euler transformation was used to estimate a lower bound on total TCR beta diversity. TCRdb itself trimmed the public reads at Q25 with fastp, ran MiXCR and retained productive beta chains. Every CDR3 protein is listed once, alongside the most common genes and DNA of its rows. The V and J calls shown here were made by TCRdb, not taken from the authors' results. A total of roughly 860,000 distinct CDR3 sequences appear in this sample, 62% of them only once. Around 30% of the sample lies in the top ten.

The germline V gene sets CDR1 to SQVTM and CDR2 to ANQGSEA. The CDR3 spans 13 residues, from the cysteine through the phenylalanine. CDR3 DNA is the only sequence kept; it has 39 bases, read in frame from the first base. V was cut back by 6 bases and J by 6 bases, leaving a gap of 17 bases between them. Comments on this clonotype: It has no known antigen specificity. No base qualities exist here, and no much larger clone lies one base off it.

Donors were a few dozen systemically healthy Caucasian individuals from Russia aged roughly 6 to 90 years. About 9.8 milliliters of peripheral blood were drawn from each donor into EDTA-treated Vacutainer tubes. Ficoll-Paque density-gradient centrifugation was used to isolate PBMCs, with at least 6.5 million per sample. Trizol reagent was used to extract total RNA from the PBMCs, yielding at least 5.5 micrograms per sample. For every donor, flow cytometry on a PBMC aliquot measured the percentage of naive CD45RAhigh/CD27high T cells. The clonotype was recovered from a young man in good health. This sequence uses TRBV29-1 and TRBJ1-2; a tentative D call is TRBD1 (5 bases match). Input material: blood. The CDR3 in this case is CSVFDRPNDGYTF. Here is the DNA: TGCAGCGTCTTTGACAGACCTAATGATGGCTACACCTTC. Extended through the reference TRBV29-1 and TRBJ1-2 proteins, this CDR3 yields the full variable domain: SAVISQKPSRDICQRGTSLTIQCQVDSQVTMMFWYRQQPGQSLTLIATANQGSEATYESGFVIDKFPISRPNLTFSTLTVSNMSPEDSSIYLCSVFDRPNDGYTFGSGTRLTVV.